The sequence of this T cell receptor beta chain was determined in a study of spatial heterogeneity in lung cancer. The study, taken as a whole, reports: Within tumors, counts of expanded alpha and beta TCRs tracked tumor mutation counts.

TCRdb reanalysed the 5' RACE reads using MiXCR and keeps one entry per CDR3 protein. Of approximately 25,000 distinct CDR3 sequences listed, around 10% are singletons. The time point here: sample taken at primary tumor resection. This clonotype was seen many times. The target antigen is unknown. The source was lung tumor tissue, collected at surgery. This sequence was found in a male donor with early-stage non-small cell lung cancer.

The CDR3: CASSPQRTNEKLFF. The CDR3 DNA sequence: TGTGCCAGCAGCCCCCAAAGAACTAATGAAAAACTGTTTTTT. This chain joins TRBV3-1 and TRBJ1-4; D is ambiguous. CDR3 size: 14 residues. V was pared by 4 bases and J by 1 base, with 7 bases between. CDR1 LGHDT and CDR2 YNNKEL come from the germline V gene (reference sequence).